This T cell receptor beta chain stems from a study of shared clonotypes between healthy human individuals. The overall study: Each donor contributed plates that comprised three CD4 naive, three CD4 memory, two CD8 naive and one CD8 memory. Study-level results: Among donors, sharing of clonotypes was expected to be affected by sequencing depth.

Concerning this clone: Its cognate antigen is unknown.

Sequencing used immunoSEQ multiplex PCR; TCRdb keeps in-frame clones, though not all of them. Of 2 million to 2.5 million clones listed, roughly 95% were seen once; the top ten hold around 0.13%. This CDR3 has 18 residues. The sequenced material came from naive CD4+ T cells sorted from blood. Subset of the sample: CD45RA+ positively selected. The sequence was collected from a man aged 18 to 35 in good health. The rearrangement links TRBV21-1 to TRBJ2-5. TRBV21-1 corresponds to a pseudogene. CDR3 amino acids: CASSKVGILRRPKETQYF. CDR3 nucleotides: TGTGCCAGCAGCAAAGTTGGGATACTCCGGCGGCCAAAAGAGACCCAGTACTTC.